The 18 T cell receptor beta chains below all came from one sample that was sequenced in a study of blood T cell repertoires in COVID-19. Method: immunoSEQ multiplex PCR; TCRdb's copy keeps in-frame clones and lacks some. Seen here are 240,000 or so clones, approximately 88% observed once, and the top ten hold about 0.74%. Sequencing was carried out using peripheral blood. The receptors shown here come from a woman aged 25 to 45 with acute or convalescent COVID-19.

The chain recombines TRBV30 with TRBJ1-1; D is undetermined. V lost 4 bases and J 0 bases, leaving 6 bases between the germline ends. CDR3 length: 12 amino acids. The germline gives CDR1 GTSNPN, CDR2 SVGIG (reference sequence). In DNA, the CDR3 is TGTGCCTGGAACAGATTGAACACTGAAGCTTTCTTT. This encodes CAWNRLNTEAFF. Variable domain in full (rest from reference TRBV30 and TRBJ1-1): SQTIHQWPATLVQPVGSPLSLECTVEGTSNPNLYWYRQAAGRGLQLLFYSVGIGQISSEVPQNLSASRPQDRQFILSSKKLLLSDSGFYLCAWNRLNTEAFFGQGTRLTVV.

The J gene is TRBJ2-7, the V gene TRBV5-8; 7 bases map to TRBD1. Germline CDR1 reads SGHTS; CDR2 reads YDEGEE. V lost 2 bases and J lost 5; bases outside the gene matches: 1. This CDR3 has 12 amino acids. CDR3 nucleotides: TGTGCCAGCAGCTTTACAGGGGACGAGCAGTACTTC. This sequence encodes CASSFTGDEQYF.

The chain joins TRBV27 to TRBJ2-7; 10 bases are shared with TRBD1. The germline CDR1 and CDR2 sequences are MNHEY and SMNVEV (reference sequence). With V trimmed by 2 bases and J by 3 bases, 7 bases remained unmatched. This CDR3 comprises 16 residues. The CDR3 reads CASSLEAGQGFYEQYF. CDR3 in DNA: TGTGCCAGCAGTTTAGAAGCGGGACAGGGGTTCTACGAGCAGTACTTC.

J is TRBJ1-6 and V is TRBV27; TRBD1 is a possible D gene (5 bases). Germline V gene data show CDR1 as MNHEY and CDR2 as SMNVEV (reference sequence). V was trimmed by 4 bases and J by 3 bases, leaving 19 bases between them. CDR3 length equals 18 residues. The CDR3 nucleotides are TGTGCCAGCAGTTGGGGCAGGGCCCTGCATGGCTATAATTCACCCCTCCACTTT. It is translated as CASSWGRALHGYNSPLHF.

This clone showed up just a few times. V and J are TRBV30 and TRBJ1-5; D might be TRBD1 (6 bases). This CDR3 is 13 amino acids long. In germline, CDR1 is GTSNPN, CDR2 SVGIG (reference sequence). Trimming left V 3 bases short and J 1 base short, with 7 bases between. The CDR3, as DNA: TGTGCCTGGAGGGACAGAAGCAATCAGCCCCAGCATTTT. Translating gives CAWRDRSNQPQHF.

The chain uses TRBV2 and TRBJ2-5; 10 bases agree with TRBD2. This CDR3 region has 15 residues. Germline CDR1 reads SNHLY; CDR2 reads FYNNEI. The V gene end was trimmed by 6 bases and the J gene end by 2 bases; junction bases not matched to a gene: 6. The CDR3 sequence is CASRGGLAVQETQYF. The CDR3 coding sequence is TGTGCCAGCAGGGGAGGACTAGCGGTACAAGAGACCCAGTACTTC. The complete variable domain, with remaining parts taken from reference TRBV2 and TRBJ2-5, reads EPEVTQTPSHQVTQMGQEVILRCVPISNHLYFYWYRQILGQKVEFLVSFYNNEISEKSEIFDDQFSVERPDGSNFTLKIRSTKLEDSAMYFCASRGGLAVQETQYFGPGTRLLVL.

The chain joins TRBV27 to TRBJ2-7, with TRBD1 as a possible D gene (5 bases). Trimming left V 1 base short and J 2 bases short, with 15 bases between. Germline loops: CDR1 MNHEY, CDR2 SMNVEV (reference sequence). The length of the CDR3 is 16 residues. The CDR3 nucleotides are TGTGCCAGCAGTTTATTTTTATGGGGCAGCACCTACGAGCAGTACTTC. Protein sequence: CASSLFLWGSTYEQYF.

V gene TRBV5-1 combines with J gene TRBJ1-1; D unresolved. CDR3 size: 16 residues. The germline V and J ends were trimmed by 4 bases and 1 base, with 17 bases remaining between them. Looked up from germline, CDR1 is SGHRS and CDR2 is YFSETQ. The CDR3 nucleotides are TGCGCCAGCAGCCCGGGAGTCGGAGCCCCGAACACTGAAGCTTTCTTT. It translates to CASSPGVGAPNTEAFF.

This sequence joins TRBV7-9 and TRBJ1-2, with 8 bases fitting TRBD1. Losses at the gene ends were 3 bases for V and 4 bases for J; bases not matched to a gene: 1. Germline CDR1 SEHNR, CDR2 FQNEAQ (reference sequence). This CDR3 contains 13 residues. In DNA form, the CDR3 reads TGTGCCAGCAGCTTTGGGACAGGCTATGGCTACACCTTC. Translating gives CASSFGTGYGYTF.

V and J are TRBV4-3 and TRBJ1-4, with TRBD1 matching over 8 bases. V lost 2 bases to trimming and J lost 6 bases; unmatched junction nucleotides: 8. The CDR3 sequence is 16 residues long. CDR1 LGHNA and CDR2 YSLEER come from the germline V gene. Here the CDR3 reads CASSQKGQGGHEKLFF. CDR3 in DNA: TGCGCCAGCAGCCAAAAAGGACAGGGCGGCCATGAAAAACTGTTTTTT.

The genes are TRBV3-1 (or the pseudogene TRBV3-2) and TRBJ2-3; TRBD2 matches 7 bases. CDR1 is LGHDT, CDR2 YNNKEL, per germline (reference sequence). This CDR3 contains 17 residues. The ends lost 0 bases at V and 1 base at J; junction bases unmatched: 7. The CDR3 reads CASSQDLAAKGTDTQYF. The CDR3 DNA reads TGTGCCAGCAGCCAAGATCTAGCGGCGAAAGGCACAGATACGCAGTATTTT.

The chain has TRBV5-1 and TRBJ2-1; D may be TRBD1 or TRBD2 (6 bases each). Trimming took off 4 bases at V and 3 bases at J, with 11 bases between the two ends. The CDR3 extends over 14 amino acids. Germline V CDR1 and CDR2: SGHRS, YFSETQ. The CDR3 DNA sequence: TGCGCCAGCAGCCTGGGGGGCGGCTACAATGAGCAGTTCTTC. This encodes CASSLGGGYNEQFF.

The rearrangement uses TRBV4-2 and TRBJ1-3, with D unresolved. The length of the CDR3 is 13 residues. The V gene lost 6 bases and the J gene lost 2 bases, with 8 bases spanning the gap. CDR1 is LGHNA and CDR2 is YNFKEQ in the germline V gene. The CDR3 nucleotides read TGTGCCAGCAGAGAGTATGCTGGAAACACCATATATTTT. Protein: CASREYAGNTIYF.

V is TRBV30 and J is TRBJ2-5, with D tentatively TRBD2 (5 bases). Germline assignment: CDR1 GTSNPN and CDR2 SVGIG (reference sequence). V was cut by 0 bases and J by 1 base, with 12 bases left in between. The CDR3 runs to 15 residues. CDR3 DNA sequence: TGTGCCTGGAGTGTACAAGCCGGGATCCAAGAGACCCAGTACTTC. It is translated as CAWSVQAGIQETQYF.

The rearrangement joins TRBV19 to TRBJ2-7, with D possibly being TRBD1 (5 bases). The germline V and J ends were trimmed by 8 bases and 2 bases, with 10 bases remaining between them. The CDR3 extends over 12 amino acids. The germline V gene has CDR1 LNHDA and CDR2 SQIVND (reference sequence). CDR3 DNA sequence: TGTGCCAGTGGGGCAGGGCCCTACGAGCAGTACTTC. It specifies CASGAGPYEQYF.

This chain links TRBV18 with TRBJ2-7, with 10 bases that match TRBD2. Germline V gene data show CDR1 as KGHSH and CDR2 as LQKENI. The junction had 8 bases not matched to a gene; V was cut back by 3 bases and J by 6 bases. The CDR3 runs to 15 residues. The CDR3 DNA is TGTGCCAGCTCACCCCTCCTAGCGGGAGTTTCCGAGCAGTACTTC. Encoded protein: CASSPLLAGVSEQYF.

This chain links TRBV6-2 or TRBV6-3 with TRBJ2-1, with 11 bases identical to TRBD2. There are 17 residues in the CDR3. V trimming: 2 bases; J trimming: 2 bases; junction bases outside the gene matches: 5. Looked up from germline, CDR1 is MNHEY and CDR2 is SVGEGT. The CDR3 coding sequence is TGTGCCAGCAGTTACGTAGCGGGAGGGCCTGCCTACAATGAGCAGTTCTTC. Its protein is CASSYVAGGPAYNEQFF.

This chain links TRBV6-5 with TRBJ1-2; 7 bases align to TRBD1. The germline V gene encodes CDR1 MNHEY and CDR2 SVGAGI. CDR3 size: 15 residues. V lost 1 base, J lost 0 bases, and 2 bases stayed unmatched. As DNA, the CDR3 is TGTGCCAGCAGTTACTGGGACAGCACTAACTATGGCTACACCTTC. Encoded protein: CASSYWDSTNYGYTF.